A selection of T cell receptor beta chains follows, all from one sample in a study of T cell responses to AZD1222 COVID-19 vaccine. This table comes from immunoSEQ multiplex PCR, and its TCRdb copy is limited to in-frame clones, with some not included. The table records about 80,000 clones, roughly 85% of them present only once. This sample comprised peripheral blood, obtained 28 days after the second AZD1222 dose. These receptors came from an adult who received the AZD1222 COVID-19 vaccine. The CDR3 runs from the conserved cysteine through the conserved F or W. D genes are given only for firm matches. Clone size, where shown, is once, few, many, or a class for clones that have expanded.

v_call: TRBV7-2
d_call: -
clone_size: -
cdr3_length: 13
j_call: TRBJ1-6
cdr3_nt: TGTGCCAGCAGCTTTGGGTTTAATTCACCCCTCCACTTT
cdr3_aa: CASSFGFNSPLHF

v_call: TRBV18
d_call: -
clone_size: -
cdr3_length: 14
j_call: TRBJ2-1
cdr3_nt: TGTGCCAGCTCACAAGGCCCCTCATACAATGAGCAGTTCTTC
cdr3_aa: CASSQGPSYNEQFF

v_call: TRBV7-5
d_call: -
clone_size: once
cdr3_length: 14
j_call: TRBJ2-5
cdr3_nt: TGTGTCAGAAGCTTCTCGAGGGGACTAGAGACCCAGTACTTC
cdr3_aa: CVRSFSRGLETQYF

v_call: TRBV11-3
d_call: -
clone_size: -
cdr3_length: 14
j_call: TRBJ1-1
cdr3_nt: TGTGCCAGCAGCTCGGGGGGCGAGGGTACTGAAGCTTTCTTT
cdr3_aa: CASSSGGEGTEAFF

v_call: TRBV5-1
d_call: -
clone_size: -
cdr3_length: 14
j_call: TRBJ2-5
cdr3_nt: TGCGCCAGCAGCTTGGAAGGACAACAAGAGACCCAGTACTTC
cdr3_aa: CASSLEGQQETQYF

v_call: TRBV6-1
d_call: -
clone_size: once
cdr3_length: 13
j_call: TRBJ1-1
cdr3_nt: TGTGCCAGCAGTGAAGCGAGAGGGCGTGAAGCTTTCTTT
cdr3_aa: CASSEARGREAFF

v_call: TRBV28
d_call: -
clone_size: once
cdr3_length: 13
j_call: TRBJ1-5
cdr3_nt: TGTGCCAGCAGTTTCCGGGGAATCCAGCCCCAGCATTTT
cdr3_aa: CASSFRGIQPQHF

v_call: TRBV5-4
d_call: TRBD1
clone_size: few
cdr3_length: 15
j_call: TRBJ2-3
cdr3_nt: TGTGCCAGCAGCTTGGGACAGGGGTTCACAGATACGCAGTATTTT
cdr3_aa: CASSLGQGFTDTQYF

v_call: TRBV7-2
d_call: -
clone_size: -
cdr3_length: 15
j_call: TRBJ1-5
cdr3_nt: TGTGCCAGCAGCTTAGCCTGGGACACCCGGCGACCCCAGCATTTT
cdr3_aa: CASSLAWDTRRPQHF

v_call: TRBV9
d_call: -
clone_size: -
cdr3_length: 13
j_call: TRBJ2-3
cdr3_nt: TGTGCCAGCAGCGTAGTGGGCACAGATACGCAGTATTTT
cdr3_aa: CASSVVGTDTQYF

v_call: TRBV9
d_call: -
clone_size: -
cdr3_length: 12
j_call: TRBJ2-7
cdr3_nt: TGTGCCAGCAGCCCACAGGGCTACGAGCAGTACTTC
cdr3_aa: CASSPQGYEQYF

v_call: TRBV28
d_call: -
clone_size: -
cdr3_length: 15
j_call: TRBJ1-2
cdr3_nt: TGTGCCAGCAGCCCCCGGGGCCGCCTTAACTATGGCTACACCTTC
cdr3_aa: CASSPRGRLNYGYTF

v_call: TRBV5-1
d_call: -
clone_size: -
cdr3_length: 15
j_call: TRBJ2-1
cdr3_nt: TGCGCCAGCAGCTCCGCAGGGGTCGACTACAATGAGCAGTTCTTC
cdr3_aa: CASSSAGVDYNEQFF

v_call: TRBV5-1
d_call: -
clone_size: -
cdr3_length: 15
j_call: TRBJ1-2
cdr3_nt: TGCGCCAGCAGCTACGGACAGTTCCGTAACTATGGCTACACCTTC
cdr3_aa: CASSYGQFRNYGYTF

v_call: TRBV18
d_call: -
clone_size: -
cdr3_length: 16
j_call: TRBJ2-5
cdr3_nt: TGTGCCAGCTCACACTTCTTGCCGGGAGATCGGGAGACCCAGTACTTC
cdr3_aa: CASSHFLPGDRETQYF

v_call: TRBV10-3
d_call: -
clone_size: -
cdr3_length: 14
j_call: TRBJ1-5
cdr3_nt: TGTGCCATTTCGACAGATTCCAGCAATCAGCCCCAGCATTTT
cdr3_aa: CAISTDSSNQPQHF

v_call: TRBV24-1
d_call: -
clone_size: -
cdr3_length: 14
j_call: TRBJ1-5
cdr3_nt: TGTGCCACCAAGCATCCCTATAGCAATCAGCCCCAGCATTTT
cdr3_aa: CATKHPYSNQPQHF

v_call: TRBV20-1
d_call: -
clone_size: -
cdr3_length: 10
j_call: TRBJ2-3
cdr3_nt: TGCAGTGCTAGTACAGATACGCAGTATTTT
cdr3_aa: CSASTDTQYF

v_call: TRBV19
d_call: -
clone_size: -
cdr3_length: 17
j_call: TRBJ1-2
cdr3_nt: TGTGCCAGTAGTTCACCGGGACACCGAAACTCTAACTATGGCTACACCTTC
cdr3_aa: CASSSPGHRNSNYGYTF

v_call: TRBV28
d_call: -
clone_size: -
cdr3_length: 16
j_call: TRBJ2-5
cdr3_nt: TGTGCCAGCTCTTCAACCGGGACACTGTACCAAGAGACCCAGTACTTC
cdr3_aa: CASSSTGTLYQETQYF

v_call: TRBV6-5
d_call: TRBD1
clone_size: -
cdr3_length: 15
j_call: TRBJ1-6
cdr3_nt: TGTGCCAGCAGTTACTCGGGCAGGGGGAATTCACCCCTCCACTTT
cdr3_aa: CASSYSGRGNSPLHF

v_call: TRBV11-3
d_call: -
clone_size: -
cdr3_length: 13
j_call: TRBJ1-1
cdr3_nt: TGTGCCAGCAGCTCGGACGTAAACACTGAAGCTTTCTTT
cdr3_aa: CASSSDVNTEAFF

v_call: TRBV6-4
d_call: -
clone_size: -
cdr3_length: 13
j_call: TRBJ2-5
cdr3_nt: TGTGCCAGCAGTGACTCGATGTCCACTACCCAGTACTTC
cdr3_aa: CASSDSMSTTQYF

v_call: TRBV30
d_call: TRBD2
clone_size: -
cdr3_length: 14
j_call: TRBJ2-1
cdr3_nt: TGTGCCTGGACCAGACTAGCGGGAGTCAATGAGCAGTTCTTC
cdr3_aa: CAWTRLAGVNEQFF

v_call: TRBV7-2
d_call: -
clone_size: -
cdr3_length: 13
j_call: TRBJ1-1
cdr3_nt: TGTGCCAGCAGCTTGCGGAAAAAAGGGTGGGCTTTCTTT
cdr3_aa: CASSLRKKGWAFF

v_call: TRBV30
d_call: -
clone_size: -
cdr3_length: 14
j_call: TRBJ1-2
cdr3_nt: TGTGCCTGGAGGCTCCGGGACGGACGATATGGCTACACCTTC
cdr3_aa: CAWRLRDGRYGYTF

v_call: TRBV28
d_call: TRBD1
clone_size: -
cdr3_length: 16
j_call: TRBJ1-1
cdr3_nt: TGTGCCAGCAGCGGGACAGAAAGTCGTTTGAACACTGAAGCTTTCTTT
cdr3_aa: CASSGTESRLNTEAFF

v_call: TRBV20-1
d_call: -
clone_size: -
cdr3_length: 11
j_call: TRBJ2-7
cdr3_nt: TGCAGTGCTAGACTAATCTACGAGCAGTACTTC
cdr3_aa: CSARLIYEQYF

v_call: TRBV9
d_call: TRBD2
clone_size: -
cdr3_length: 15
j_call: TRBJ2-2
cdr3_nt: TGTGCCAGCAGCGTAACCGGGACTAGCGTTGGGGAGCTGTTTTTT
cdr3_aa: CASSVTGTSVGELFF

v_call: TRBV18
d_call: -
clone_size: -
cdr3_length: 13
j_call: TRBJ1-4
cdr3_nt: TGTGCCAGCTCACCGGGACAACTTGAAAAACTGTTTTTT
cdr3_aa: CASSPGQLEKLFF

v_call: TRBV29-1
d_call: -
clone_size: -
cdr3_length: 14
j_call: TRBJ1-2
cdr3_nt: TGCAGCGTTGAATCCCAGGACTCCAGTTATGGCTACACCTTC
cdr3_aa: CSVESQDSSYGYTF

v_call: TRBV20-1
d_call: -
clone_size: -
cdr3_length: 18
j_call: TRBJ1-2
cdr3_nt: TGCAGTGCTAGTGATGGAATGGTACAGGGCGTCTACTCTTATGGCTACACCTTC
cdr3_aa: CSASDGMVQGVYSYGYTF

v_call: TRBV19
d_call: -
clone_size: -
cdr3_length: 14
j_call: TRBJ1-2
cdr3_nt: TGTGCCAGTAGTATAGAACGACACGCTCGGGGCTACACCTTC
cdr3_aa: CASSIERHARGYTF

v_call: TRBV28
d_call: TRBD2
clone_size: few
cdr3_length: 16
j_call: TRBJ2-3
cdr3_nt: TGTGCCAGCAGTGCCCAGGGGACTAGCGGGGGAGATACGCAGTATTTT
cdr3_aa: CASSAQGTSGGDTQYF

v_call: TRBV29-1
d_call: TRBD1
clone_size: once
cdr3_length: 13
j_call: TRBJ2-1
cdr3_nt: TGCAGCGTGGTGGACAGGGTGGACAATGAGCAGTTCTTC
cdr3_aa: CSVVDRVDNEQFF

v_call: TRBV30
d_call: TRBD1
clone_size: -
cdr3_length: 17
j_call: TRBJ2-1
cdr3_nt: TGTGCCTGGAGTTTTGAAACCGGGACAGGGGGCTATAATGAGCAGTTCTTC
cdr3_aa: CAWSFETGTGGYNEQFF

v_call: TRBV6-5
d_call: -
clone_size: -
cdr3_length: 14
j_call: TRBJ2-7
cdr3_nt: TGTGCCAGCACCCCCCTGTTGGGAAGCTACGAGCAGTACTTC
cdr3_aa: CASTPLLGSYEQYF

v_call: TRBV29-1
d_call: TRBD2
clone_size: few
cdr3_length: 13
j_call: TRBJ2-1
cdr3_nt: TGCAGCGGGGGGAGGGAACTGTCGATTGAGCAGTTCTTC
cdr3_aa: CSGGRELSIEQFF

v_call: TRBV28
d_call: TRBD1
clone_size: -
cdr3_length: 15
j_call: TRBJ1-1
cdr3_nt: TGTGCCAGCGACGAACAGGGGGCCTTGAACACTGAAGCTTTCTTT
cdr3_aa: CASDEQGALNTEAFF